A single T cell receptor beta chain is shown here with its context. No antigen is known for it. Per the germline V gene, CDR1 is SGHDN and CDR2 is FVKESK. The CDR3 has 16 residues. J gave up 7 bases and V 1 base, and 11 bases lay outside the gene matches. This sample is part of a study of cytomegalovirus exposure and HLA in healthy donors. Amplification used 60 Vbeta primers and 13 Jbeta primers. In the original workflow: Later reanalysis found about 78 million unique TCR beta chains, about 10 million of them shared. The protocol was immunoSEQ multiplex PCR, while the TCRdb copy is restricted to in-frame clones and leaves out a portion. V and J calls and clone size are as listed in that table; D and trimming were resolved from the DNA. The data show fewer than 150,000 clones, 65% to 90% seen once. General study findings and limits: The study had only CMV serostatus as immune exposure information. The study labeled roughly 160 TCR beta chains cytomegalovirus-associated.

The chain couples TRBV14 to TRBJ2-5; 8 bases are a match to TRBD1. This sequence originates from a female donor in good health and CMV-seronegative. Sequenced material: PBMCs. In DNA form, the CDR3 reads TGTGCCAGCAGCCAAGGGCGGGCAGGGGGCCTGGGGACCCAGTACTTC. Translation: CASSQGRAGGLGTQYF.